Presented here are 2 T cell receptor beta chains from one specimen sequenced in a study of cytomegalovirus exposure and HLA in healthy donors. PCR involved 60 Vbeta and 13 Jbeta primers. Generated by immunoSEQ multiplex PCR, the TCRdb table keeps only in-frame clones and is missing some. The sample has about 180,000 clones; roughly 79% are singletons. The specimen was PBMCs. The receptors were sampled from a male donor in good health and CMV-seronegative.

The chain recombines TRBV28 with TRBJ2-7, with D maybe TRBD1 (5 bases). V shed 6 bases and J shed 12 bases, with 12 bases lying between them. CDR3 length equals 10 residues. Germline V gene data show CDR1 as MDHEN and CDR2 as SYDVKM. CDR3 sequence reads: CASRSDKVYF. The DNA of the CDR3 is TGTGCCAGCAGGTCGGACAAGGTGTACTTC. Looking up the rest from reference TRBV28 and TRBJ2-7 gives the full variable domain: DVKVTQSSRYLVKRTGEKVFLECVQDMDHENMFWYRQDPGLGLRLIYFSYDVKMKEKGDIPEGYSVSREKKERFSLILESASTNQTSMYLCASRSDKVYFGPGTRLTVT.

The chain couples TRBV23-1 to TRBJ1-3; maybe TRBD1 (5 bases). TRBV23-1 is identified as an open reading frame with a role that is uncertain. The CDR3 has 14 residues. Trimming shortened V by 4 bases and J by 0 bases, and 7 bases separated the two germline ends. Here the CDR3 reads CASSLQDSGNTIYF. The CDR3 nucleotides are TGCGCCAGCAGTCTACAGGACTCTGGAAACACCATATATTTT.